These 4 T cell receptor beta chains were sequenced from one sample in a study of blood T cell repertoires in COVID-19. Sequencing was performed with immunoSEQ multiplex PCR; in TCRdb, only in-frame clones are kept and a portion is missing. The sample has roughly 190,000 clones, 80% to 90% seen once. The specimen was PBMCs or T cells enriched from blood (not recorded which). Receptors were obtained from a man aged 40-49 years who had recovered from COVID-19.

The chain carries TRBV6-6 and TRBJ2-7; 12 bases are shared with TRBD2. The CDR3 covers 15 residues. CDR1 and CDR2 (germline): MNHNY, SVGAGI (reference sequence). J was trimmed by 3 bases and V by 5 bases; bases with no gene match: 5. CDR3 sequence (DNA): TGTGCCAGCAGTGACGGACTAGCGGGATTCTACGAGCAGTACTTC. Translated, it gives CASSDGLAGFYEQYF.

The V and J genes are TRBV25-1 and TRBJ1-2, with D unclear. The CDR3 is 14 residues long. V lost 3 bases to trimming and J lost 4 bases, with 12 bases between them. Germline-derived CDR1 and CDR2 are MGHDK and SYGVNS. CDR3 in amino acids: CASSESTDSYGYTF. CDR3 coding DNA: TGTGCCAGCAGTGAGTCTACCGATTCCTATGGCTACACCTTC.

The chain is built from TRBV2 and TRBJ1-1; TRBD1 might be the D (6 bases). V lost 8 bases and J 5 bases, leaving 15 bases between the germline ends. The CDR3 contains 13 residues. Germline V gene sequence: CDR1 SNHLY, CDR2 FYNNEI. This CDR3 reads CASVPGHQTEAFF. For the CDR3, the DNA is TGTGCCAGCGTCCCGGGACACCAAACTGAAGCTTTCTTT.

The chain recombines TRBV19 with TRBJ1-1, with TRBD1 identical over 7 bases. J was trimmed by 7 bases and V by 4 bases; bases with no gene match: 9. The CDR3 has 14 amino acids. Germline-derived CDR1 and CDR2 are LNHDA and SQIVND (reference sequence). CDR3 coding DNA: TGTGCCAGTAGTACCGGGACAGCTTTTTTTGAAGCTTTCTTT. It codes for CASSTGTAFFEAFF.